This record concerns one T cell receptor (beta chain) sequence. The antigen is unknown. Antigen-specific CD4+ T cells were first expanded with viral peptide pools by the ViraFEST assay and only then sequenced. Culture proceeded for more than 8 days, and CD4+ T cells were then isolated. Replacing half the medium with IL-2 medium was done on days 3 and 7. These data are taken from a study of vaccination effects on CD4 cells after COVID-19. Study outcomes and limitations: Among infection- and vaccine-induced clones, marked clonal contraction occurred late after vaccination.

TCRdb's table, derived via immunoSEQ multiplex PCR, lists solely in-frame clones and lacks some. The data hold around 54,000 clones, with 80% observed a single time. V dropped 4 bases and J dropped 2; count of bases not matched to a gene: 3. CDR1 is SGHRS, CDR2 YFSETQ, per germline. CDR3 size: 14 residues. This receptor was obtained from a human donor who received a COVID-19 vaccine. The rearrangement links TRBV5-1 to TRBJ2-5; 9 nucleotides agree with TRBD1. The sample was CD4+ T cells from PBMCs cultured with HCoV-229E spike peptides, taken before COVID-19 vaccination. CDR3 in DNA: TGCGCCAGCAGCCAAGGGACAGGGCAAGAGACCCAGTACTTC. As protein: CASSQGTGQETQYF.